The rows below give T cell receptor beta chains drawn from one sample of a study of cytomegalovirus exposure and HLA in healthy donors. Clones were sequenced by immunoSEQ multiplex PCR, and TCRdb holds only the in-frame ones, with some missing. This sample's table has about 60,000 clones. Sequences were obtained from PBMCs. The source of these receptors is a woman under 30 in good health and CMV-seronegative. The CDR3 runs from the conserved cysteine through the conserved F or W.

TRBV30,TRBJ1-1,CAWSVLELDSHSIRMNTEAFF
TRBV5-1,TRBJ2-3,CASSLGYRDTQYF
TRBV28,TRBJ2-3,CASTLGGEISGDTQYF
TRBV30,TRBJ2-7,CAWSVEVYAYEQYF
TRBV9,TRBJ2-3,CASSPPGLAGGRADTQYF
TRBV5-1,TRBJ2-7,CASSLDGGRYEQYF
TRBV4-1,TRBJ2-1,CASSQAILANEQFF
TRBV11-2,TRBJ2-5,CASSPRGNHQETQYF
TRBV6-6,TRBJ1-4,CASRTSYSTNEKLFF
TRBV6-1,TRBJ2-5,CATNRQGARETQYF
TRBV19,TRBJ2-1,CASSDPGLVLSEQFF
TRBV28,TRBJ2-7,CASSSPAGSSYEQYF
TRBV5-1,TRBJ2-1,CASSFQLVNEQFF
TRBV5-1,TRBJ2-7,CASSLYVQGQIVLGREQYF
TRBV2,TRBJ2-7,CASSEGPDYEQYF
TRBV2,TRBJ2-7,CASSVIPEQYF
TRBV7-9,TRBJ2-7,CASTPSSGRANEQYF
TRBV7-9,TRBJ1-1,CASTWGGVEAFF
TRBV5-6,TRBJ1-2,CASRGAGTSHGYTF
TRBV5-5,TRBJ2-5,CASSSTGGLETQYF
TRBV29-1,TRBJ2-7,CSAGTGGTYEQYF
TRBV7-6,TRBJ1-6,CASSISGAYNSPLHF
TRBV9,TRBJ1-2,CASSQGASGNYGYTF
TRBV5-1,TRBJ1-2,CASSSDRGLNYGYTF
TRBV6-6,TRBJ2-1,CASSGSGSSYNEQFF
TRBV6-1,TRBJ1-4,CASSSFERTNEKLFF
TRBV4-1,TRBJ2-7,CASSQATGGYEQYF
TRBV5-1,TRBJ2-1,CASSSLAGGRYNEQFF
TRBV2,TRBJ2-7,CASSEQLYEQYF
TRBV5-1,TRBJ2-7,CASSVLIQGTYEQYF
TRBV5-1,TRBJ2-1,CASSWRGGDEQFF
TRBV15,TRBJ2-1,CATSRVLTSGFIVGEQFF
TRBV27,TRBJ2-7,CASSLGGRAYEQYF
TRBV7-9,TRBJ1-4,CASSPEPGQPHSNEKLFF
TRBV14,TRBJ2-7,CASSHSPGQPRHEQYF
TRBV5-1,TRBJ2-7,CASSLRTSGSSEQYF
TRBV10-1,TRBJ2-2,CASSEWTGVSGELFF
TRBV5-4,TRBJ1-6,CASSQRMTGDDSPLHF
TRBV18,TRBJ1-3,CASSGTGGMAAGNTIYF
TRBV7-9,TRBJ1-6,CASSFVAGSGSPLHF